A single sample gave rise to the 10 T cell receptor beta chains below, sequenced in a study of T-cell memory formation after mild COVID-19. TCRdb re-derived calls from the 5' RACE reads in MiXCR, one entry per CDR3 protein. The data contain about 350,000 distinct CDR3 sequences, 25% to 30% of them singletons. The sequenced sample was PBMCs or a T cell subset sorted from them (not recorded which). The receptors come from an adult woman who had mild COVID-19 (a few samples of this study predate the infection). Cell type and time point are not known.

This chain uses TRBV20-1 with TRBJ1-2; maybe TRBD1 (6 bases). Germline V lookup: CDR1 DFQATT, CDR2 SNEGSKA (reference sequence). This CDR3 spans 13 amino acids. Trimming left V 1 base short and J 6 bases short, with 12 bases between. The CDR3 reads CSARVKQGNGYTF. Here the CDR3 DNA reads TGCAGTGCTAGAGTCAAGCAGGGGAATGGCTACACCTTC.

The table lists this clonotype with a few counts. The genes are TRBV4-1 and TRBJ1-5, with TRBD1 matching over 7 bases. Germline CDR1 is MGHRA and CDR2 is YSYEKL. CDR3 length: 17 residues. The V and J ends lost 4 bases and 5 bases, in that order; junction bases with no gene match: 14. Here the CDR3 DNA reads TGCGCCAGCAGCCCATTGGTCCGGACAGGTGGTGATCAGCCCCAGCATTTT. The encoded protein is CASSPLVRTGGDQPQHF.

This clonotype was recorded a few times. The gene calls are TRBV5-1 and TRBJ2-5; 7 bases match TRBD1. Germline V lookup: CDR1 SGHRS, CDR2 YFSETQ. CDR3 length equals 15 residues. Trimming at V came to 4 bases and at J to 2 bases, leaving 8 bases not matched to a gene. In DNA, the CDR3 is TGCGCCAGCAGCCGGACAGGTTCGGGACAAGAGACCCAGTACTTC. Amino acid sequence: CASSRTGSGQETQYF.

The chain joins TRBV24-1 to TRBJ1-4, with 7 bases matching TRBD1. The CDR3 runs to 16 residues. V shed 4 bases and J 8 bases; nucleotides not matched to a gene: 12. The germline CDR1 and CDR2 sequences are KGHDR and SFDVKD. CDR3: CATSDPSPGQTEKLFF. CDR3 sequence (DNA): TGTGCCACCAGTGACCCCTCGCCGGGACAGACCGAAAAACTGTTTTTT.

The gene calls are TRBV5-5 and TRBJ1-1, with TRBD1 matching 7 bases. This CDR3 has 16 amino acids. Germline V gives CDR1 SGHKS, CDR2 YYEKEE (reference sequence). V gave up 1 base and J gave up 4 bases; unmatched junction bases: 10. DNA of the CDR3: TGTGCCAGCAGCTTGCGGGGAGGGGGCTTGTTCACTGAAGCTTTCTTT. Amino acid sequence: CASSLRGGGLFTEAFF. The full variable domain, completed using reference TRBV5-5 and TRBJ1-1, is DAGVTQSPTHLIKTRGQQVTLRCSPISGHKSVSWYQQVLGQGPQFIFQYYEKEERGRGNFPDRFSARQFPNYSSELNVNALLLGDSALYLCASSLRGGGLFTEAFFGQGTRLTVV.

This clonotype was recorded once. The V call is TRBV6-6, the J call TRBJ2-7; TRBD2 aligns across 10 bases. From germline, CDR1 is MNHNY and CDR2 SVGAGI (reference sequence). This CDR3 is 17 amino acids long. V lost 6 bases and J lost 0; bases outside the gene matches: 11. This chain's CDR3 is CASSPRLAGVGSYEQYF. The CDR3 DNA follows: TGTGCCAGCAGCCCCCGCCTAGCGGGAGTAGGCTCCTACGAGCAGTACTTC.

The chain uses TRBV20-1 and TRBJ2-5; 11 positions match TRBD1. There are 13 residues in the CDR3. Unmatched junction bases numbered 7, after V lost 6 bases and J lost 7 bases. From germline, CDR1 is DFQATT and CDR2 SNEGSKA (reference sequence). The CDR3 region has the DNA TGCAGTGCCTTATCGGGACAGGGGGGGACCCAGTACTTC. It encodes CSALSGQGGTQYF.

This clonotype was observed many times. V is TRBV29-1 and J is TRBJ2-7, with TRBD2 matching over 9 bases. The junction had 5 bases not matched to a gene; V was cut back by 6 bases and J by 2 bases. The CDR3 sequence is 13 residues long. Germline V lookup: CDR1 SQVTM, CDR2 ANQGSEA. The CDR3: CSVRTSAAYEQYF. Written as DNA, the CDR3 is TGCAGCGTCCGGACTAGCGCCGCCTACGAGCAGTACTTC.

This chain uses TRBV2 with TRBJ2-7, with 12 bases aligning to TRBD2. The germline V gene encodes CDR1 SNHLY and CDR2 FYNNEI. The V segment lost 7 bases and the J segment 2 bases; nucleotides outside the gene matches: 15. There are 18 residues in the CDR3. The CDR3 nucleotides read TGTGCCAGCACCTCTTCCGGGACTAGCGGGTACACTGCCTACGAGCAGTACTTC. It encodes CASTSSGTSGYTAYEQYF.

The sample holds a few counts of this clonotype. The chain links TRBV24-1 to TRBJ1-1; tentative D call: TRBD1 (5 bases). The V gene lost 3 bases and the J gene lost 7 bases, with 14 bases spanning the gap. Germline CDR1 reads KGHDR; CDR2 reads SFDVKD. The CDR3 consists of 14 residues. CDR3 coding DNA: TGTGCCACCAGTGATCTGGGTACTCAGGGTGAAGCTTTCTTT. This encodes CATSDLGTQGEAFF.